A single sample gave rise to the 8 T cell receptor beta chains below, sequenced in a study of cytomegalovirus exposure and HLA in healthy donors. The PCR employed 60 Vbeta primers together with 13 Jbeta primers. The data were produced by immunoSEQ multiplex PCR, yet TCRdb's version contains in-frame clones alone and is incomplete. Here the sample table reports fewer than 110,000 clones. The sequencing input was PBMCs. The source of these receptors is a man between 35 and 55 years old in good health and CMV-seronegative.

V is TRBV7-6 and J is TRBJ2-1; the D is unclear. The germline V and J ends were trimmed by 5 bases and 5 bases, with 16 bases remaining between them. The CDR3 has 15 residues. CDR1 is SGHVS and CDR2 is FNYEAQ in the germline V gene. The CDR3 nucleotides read TGTGCCAGCAGCAGGTTTACTAAACTAAACAATGAGCAGTTCTTC. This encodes CASSRFTKLNNEQFF. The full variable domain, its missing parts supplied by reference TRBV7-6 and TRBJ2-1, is GAGVSQSPRYKVTKRGQDVALRCDPISGHVSLYWYRQALGQGPEFLTYFNYEAQQDKSGLPNDRFSAERPEGSISTLTIQRTEQRDSAMYRCASSRFTKLNNEQFFGPGTRLTVL.

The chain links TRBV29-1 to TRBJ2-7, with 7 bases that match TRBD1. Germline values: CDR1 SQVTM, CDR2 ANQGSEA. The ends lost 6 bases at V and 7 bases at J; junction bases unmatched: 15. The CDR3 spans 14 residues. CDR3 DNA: TGCAGCGTGTATAGCCGGGACAGAGGCAAAGAGCAGTACTTC. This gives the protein CSVYSRDRGKEQYF.

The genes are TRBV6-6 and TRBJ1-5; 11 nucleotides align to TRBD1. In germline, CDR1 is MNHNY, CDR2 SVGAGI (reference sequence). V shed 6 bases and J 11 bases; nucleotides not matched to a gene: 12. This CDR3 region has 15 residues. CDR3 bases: TGTGCCAGCAGGTCCGGGACAGGGGGACCAAGGGCCCAGCATTTT. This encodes CASRSGTGGPRAQHF.

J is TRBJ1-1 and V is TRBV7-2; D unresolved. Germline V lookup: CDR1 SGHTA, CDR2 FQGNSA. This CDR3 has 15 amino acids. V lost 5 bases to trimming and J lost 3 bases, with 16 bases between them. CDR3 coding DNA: TGTGCCAGCAGCCCGGACTCCCGAGGGCACACTGAAGCTTTCTTT. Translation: CASSPDSRGHTEAFF.

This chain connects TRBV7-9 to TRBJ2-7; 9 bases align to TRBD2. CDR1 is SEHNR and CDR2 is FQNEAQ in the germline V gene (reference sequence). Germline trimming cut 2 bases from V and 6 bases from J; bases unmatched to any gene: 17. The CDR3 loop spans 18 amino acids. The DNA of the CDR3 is TGTGCCAGCAGCTTATCCCCTCAACCGGGACTAGCACTGCTCGAGCAGTACTTC. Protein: CASSLSPQPGLALLEQYF.

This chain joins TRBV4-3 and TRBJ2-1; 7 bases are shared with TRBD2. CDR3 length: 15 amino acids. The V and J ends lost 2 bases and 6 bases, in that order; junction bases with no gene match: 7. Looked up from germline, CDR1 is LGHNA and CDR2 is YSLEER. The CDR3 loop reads CASSQPLAGVNEQFF. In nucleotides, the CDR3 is TGCGCCAGCAGCCAACCGCTGGCGGGGGTCAATGAGCAGTTCTTC.

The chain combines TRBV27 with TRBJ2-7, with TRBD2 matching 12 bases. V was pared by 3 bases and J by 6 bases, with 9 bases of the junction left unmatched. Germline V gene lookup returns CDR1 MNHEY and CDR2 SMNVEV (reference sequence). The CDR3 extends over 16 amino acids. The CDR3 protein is CASSFLTTSGSGEQYF. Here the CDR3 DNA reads TGTGCCAGCAGTTTTCTAACGACTAGCGGGAGCGGCGAGCAGTACTTC.

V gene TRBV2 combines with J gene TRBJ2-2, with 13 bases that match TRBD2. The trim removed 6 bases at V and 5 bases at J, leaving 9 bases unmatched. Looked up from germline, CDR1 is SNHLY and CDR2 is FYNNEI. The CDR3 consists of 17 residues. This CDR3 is CASSRTSGGASTGELFF. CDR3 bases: TGTGCCAGCAGCCGAACTAGCGGGGGGGCCAGTACCGGGGAGCTGTTTTTT.